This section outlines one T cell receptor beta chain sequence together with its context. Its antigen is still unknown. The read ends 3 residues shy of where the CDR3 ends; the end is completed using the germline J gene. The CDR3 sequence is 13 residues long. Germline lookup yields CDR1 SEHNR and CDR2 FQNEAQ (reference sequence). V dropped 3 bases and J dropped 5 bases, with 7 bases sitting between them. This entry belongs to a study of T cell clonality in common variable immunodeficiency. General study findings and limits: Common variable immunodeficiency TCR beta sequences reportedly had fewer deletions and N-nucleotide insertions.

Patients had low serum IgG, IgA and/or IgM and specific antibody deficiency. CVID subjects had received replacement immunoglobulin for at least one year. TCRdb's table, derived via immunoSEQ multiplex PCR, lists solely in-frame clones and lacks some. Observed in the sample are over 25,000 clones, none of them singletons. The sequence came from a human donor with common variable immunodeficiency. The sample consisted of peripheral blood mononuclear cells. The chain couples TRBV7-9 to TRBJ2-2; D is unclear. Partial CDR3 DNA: TGTGCCAGCAGCTTGTCAGAGACCGGGGAG. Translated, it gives CASSLSETGE. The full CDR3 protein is CASSLSETGELFF.